These 21 T cell receptor beta chains share one sample of origin, sequenced in a study of CD8+CD57+ T cells in acquired aplastic anemia. CD8+CD57+ cell expansion, shown by flow cytometry, had occurred in the patients selected for sequencing. Genomic DNA, the template, was used for profiling of the TCR beta VDJ and CDR3. MiXCR, run by TCRdb on the reads, gives a single entry per CDR3 protein. This table has some 160,000 distinct CDR3 sequences, 40% to 50% appearing once. The material sequenced was sorted CD4+, CD8+, or CD8+CD57+ T cells (not recorded which) from PBMCs. The receptors were sampled from a human donor with aplastic anemia.

In its sample, this clonotype was seen a few times. The CDR3 loop is CASSELGGGTGPMNTEAFF. CDR3 DNA: TGTGCCAGCAGTGAACTCGGCGGTGGGACAGGGCCTATGAACACTGAAGCTTTCTTT. The chain couples TRBV6-1 to TRBJ1-1; 9 nucleotides align to TRBD1. Germline V CDR1 and CDR2: MNHNS, SASEGT. The ends lost 2 bases at V and 0 bases at J; junction bases unmatched: 13. This CDR3 contains 19 residues.

The V call is TRBV7-2, the J call TRBJ2-7, with TRBD1 as a possible D gene (8 bases). With 5 bases removed from V and 7 bases from J, the gap between germline ends came to 21 bases. Germline V gives CDR1 SGHTA, CDR2 FQGNSA. This CDR3 spans 15 amino acids. The CDR3 loop reads CASSQGGQGSGEQYF. The CDR3 coding sequence is TGTGCCAGCAGCCAAGGCGGACAGGGTAGCGGGGAGCAGTACTTC.

The rearrangement links TRBV24-1 to TRBJ1-2, with D possibly matching TRBD1 (6 bases). Germline V gene data show CDR1 as KGHDR and CDR2 as SFDVKD. The CDR3 consists of 15 residues. Trimming left V 2 bases short and J 7 bases short, with 16 bases between. In nucleotides, the CDR3 is TGTGCCACCAGTGATTCCCCAGGGGATTGGGGTGGCTACACCTTC. This gives the protein CATSDSPGDWGGYTF.

The V and J genes are TRBV24-1 and TRBJ1-2, with a weak D call TRBD1 (6 bases). CDR1 is KGHDR, CDR2 SFDVKD, per germline. CDR3 length: 16 residues. Trimming took off 7 bases at V and 2 bases at J, with 19 bases between the two ends. The CDR3 DNA follows: TGTGCCACCAGCCAGGGGCCGGGGCTTGCCAACTATGGCTACACCTTC. Its protein product is CATSQGPGLANYGYTF.

The J gene is TRBJ2-1, the V gene TRBV12-3 or TRBV12-4, with D uncertain. The V gene lost 7 bases and the J gene lost 10 bases, with 11 bases spanning the gap. The CDR3 sequence is 11 residues long. The CDR3, as DNA: TGTGCCAGCACCCAAGATCAAGAGCAGTTCTTC. Encoded protein: CASTQDQEQFF.

This clonotype has a count of ten or more. The chain employs TRBV9 and TRBJ2-2, with a weak D call TRBD2 (5 bases). V lost 0 bases, J lost 6 bases, and 15 bases lay in between. Germline loops: CDR1 SGDLS, CDR2 YYNGEE. This CDR3 region has 16 residues. CDR3 amino acids: CASSVDSSGSPGELFF. Here the CDR3 DNA reads TGTGCCAGCAGCGTAGACTCTTCGGGATCCCCCGGGGAGCTGTTTTTT.

The J gene is TRBJ2-5, the V gene TRBV7-9; 10 bases map to TRBD1. The CDR3 has 15 residues. V was clipped by 5 bases and J by 7 bases; unmatched bases: 10. Germline V gene data show CDR1 as SEHNR and CDR2 as FQNEAQ (reference sequence). The DNA of the CDR3 is TGTGCCAGCAGCCTCGGACAGGGGGGAGGGGTGACCCAGTACTTC. Its protein is CASSLGQGGGVTQYF.

This chain joins TRBV2 and TRBJ2-3, with D possibly called TRBD1 or TRBD2 (7 bases each). This CDR3 has 15 amino acids. V lost 4 bases and J lost 1, with 12 bases in between. Germline V gene lookup returns CDR1 SNHLY and CDR2 FYNNEI. CDR3 sequence reads: CASSARGGGTDTQYF. The CDR3, as DNA: TGTGCCAGCAGTGCCAGGGGGGGTGGCACAGATACGCAGTATTTT.

The gene calls are TRBV24-1 and TRBJ2-3; the match to TRBD1 covers 7 bases. The junction had 2 bases not matched to a gene; V was cut back by 2 bases and J by 1 base. Germline V lookup: CDR1 KGHDR, CDR2 SFDVKD. The CDR3 runs 15 residues. CDR3 DNA sequence: TGTGCCACCAGTGATTCCGGGACAGGCACAGATACGCAGTATTTT. Its protein product is CATSDSGTGTDTQYF.

This chain links TRBV2 with TRBJ2-2; D uncertain. The CDR3 runs 15 residues. Trimming took 5 bases from V and 0 from J, leaving 10 bases between them. Germline V gene data show CDR1 as SNHLY and CDR2 as FYNNEI. DNA of the CDR3: TGTGCCAGCAGTAGGGATAGAGCGAACACCGGGGAGCTGTTTTTT. This encodes CASSRDRANTGELFF.

With regard to this clonotype: This may arise from a read error, as a much more abundant clone is one base away. This chain uses TRBV12-3 or TRBV12-4 with TRBJ1-2; D gene unclear. This CDR3 is built from 14 residues. As DNA, the CDR3 is TGTGCCAGCAGTTTAGGGGTTCTTGGGTATGACTACACCTTC. It translates to CASSLGVLGYDYTF.

This clonotype was seen at least ten times. This chain uses TRBV15 with TRBJ2-3; TRBD2 aligns across 15 bases. The CDR3 runs 16 residues. Looked up from germline, CDR1 is LNHNV and CDR2 is YYDKDF (reference sequence). Losses at the gene ends were 1 base for V and 4 bases for J; bases not matched to a gene: 0. The CDR3 here is CATSRGTSGGADTQYF. The CDR3 region has the DNA TGTGCCACCAGCAGAGGGACTAGCGGGGGGGCAGATACGCAGTATTTT.

This clonotype was observed at least ten times. V is TRBV19 and J is TRBJ1-6, with no clear D. This CDR3 is built from 17 residues. The germline CDR1 and CDR2 sequences are LNHDA and SQIVND (reference sequence). Trimming cost V 1 base and J 7 bases, with 17 bases left between them. CDR3 amino acids: CASSIVHTGSSNSPLHF. CDR3 DNA sequence: TGTGCCAGTAGTATAGTCCACACGGGAAGTAGCAATTCACCCCTCCACTTT.

This clonotype has at least ten counts. The gene calls are TRBV9 and TRBJ2-7, with 8 positions matching TRBD2. The CDR3 contains 12 residues. V shed 6 bases, J shed 12 bases, and the junction held 11 bases outside the gene matches. Germline V CDR1 and CDR2: SGDLS, YYNGEE. CDR3 protein: CASTGLAGRLYF. DNA of the CDR3: TGTGCCAGCACCGGACTAGCCGGGCGGTTGTACTTC.

The chain couples TRBV20-1 to TRBJ1-4, with 9 bases that match TRBD1. V shed 6 bases, J shed 8 bases, and the junction held 4 bases outside the gene matches. CDR3 length: 12 residues. Germline CDR1 and CDR2: DFQATT and SNEGSKA (reference sequence). The CDR3 sequence: CSAQTGGEKLFF. In DNA, the CDR3 is TGCAGTGCCCAGACAGGGGGGGAAAAACTGTTTTTT.

The chain recombines TRBV27 with TRBJ2-3, with TRBD1 identical over 10 bases. With 4 bases clipped from V and 0 bases from J, the junction kept 4 bases outside the gene matches. There are 16 residues in the CDR3. Germline V lookup: CDR1 MNHEY, CDR2 SMNVEV (reference sequence). CDR3 in DNA: TGTGCCAGCAGTTCCCGGACAGGGGGGAGCACAGATACGCAGTATTTT. Its translation: CASSSRTGGSTDTQYF.

This clonotype was observed a single time. This may be a read error, as it is one base from a much larger clone. The V call is TRBV30, the J call TRBJ1-1; D is undetermined. V lost 2 bases to trimming and J lost 1 base, with 8 bases between them. The CDR3 length is 13 residues. The V gene's germline CDR1 is GTSNPN and CDR2 SVGIG (reference sequence). The CDR3 loop is CAWSWVSNTEAFF. The CDR3 nucleotides are TGTGCCTGGAGTTGGGTGTCGAACACTGAAGCTTTCTTT. The full variable domain, rest sourced from reference TRBV30 and TRBJ1-1, is SQTIHQWPATLVQPVGSPLSLECTVEGTSNPNLYWYRQAAGRGLQLLFYSVGIGQISSEVPQNLSASRPQDRQFILSSKKLLLSDSGFYLCAWSWVSNTEAFFGQGTRLTVV.

Regarding this clonotype: This sequence may be a read error, since a much larger clone differs from it by one base. The J gene is TRBJ1-1, the V gene TRBV9; D is possibly TRBD1 (5 bases). Trimming removed 4 bases at V and 4 bases at J, with 14 bases between. Germline V gene data show CDR1 as SGDLS and CDR2 as YYNGEE. This CDR3 has 14 residues. The CDR3 loop is CASSPSGLSTEAFF. CDR3 DNA: TGTGCCAGCAGCCCTTCGGGGCTGAGCACTGAAGCTTTCTTT. Full variable domain (missing parts from reference TRBV9 and TRBJ1-1): DSGVTQTPKHLITATGQRVTLRCSPRSGDLSVYWYQQSLDQGLQFLIQYYNGEERAKGNILERFSAQQFPDLHSELNLSSLELGDSALYFCASSPSGLSTEAFFGQGTRLTVV.

This clonotype showed up many times. The chain links TRBV24-1 to TRBJ2-7; TRBD2 is a possible D gene (5 bases). V was shortened by 4 bases and J by 2 bases, with 5 bases between the two germline ends. Germline V gene lookup returns CDR1 KGHDR and CDR2 SFDVKD. The CDR3 extends over 12 amino acids. The CDR3: CATSDGAYEQYF. The CDR3 region has the DNA TGTGCCACCAGTGACGGGGCCTACGAGCAGTACTTC.

The chain carries TRBV20-1 and TRBJ1-1; D possibly corresponds to TRBD1 (5 bases). This CDR3 spans 13 amino acids. The ends were cut back, 1 base at V and 3 bases at J, with 9 bases in the middle. Germline V gene data show CDR1 as DFQATT and CDR2 as SNEGSKA (reference sequence). The CDR3 region is CSARGGAYTEAFF. CDR3 nucleotides: TGCAGTGCTAGAGGAGGGGCCTACACTGAAGCTTTCTTT.

This rearrangement joins TRBV10-1 to TRBJ1-1; possibly TRBD1 for D (6 bases). Trimming left V 6 bases short and J 1 base short, with 9 bases between. The CDR3 loop spans 13 amino acids. Germline assignment: CDR1 WNHNN and CDR2 SYGVQD (reference sequence). The CDR3 region has the DNA TGCGCCAGCAGAGCGGACAGGAACACTGAAGCTTTCTTT. Translated, it gives CASRADRNTEAFF.